The 3 T cell receptor beta chains presented below share a single source sample, sequenced in a study of T cell changes during pregnancy in multiple sclerosis. Only in-frame clones appear in the TCRdb table, and some are missing; sequencing was by immunoSEQ multiplex PCR. This repertoire shows around 51,000 clones, approximately 94% found once; its top ten account for about 0.6%. The sequences come from CD4+ T cells from peripheral blood mononuclear cells, collected in the second trimester of pregnancy. The receptors stem from a female donor with multiple sclerosis, enrolled in a pregnancy study.

The chain recombines TRBV9 with TRBJ2-2, with a tentative D call TRBD1 (6 bases). The CDR3 runs to 18 residues. Germline V gene data show CDR1 as SGDLS and CDR2 as YYNGEE. V lost 0 bases and J 0 bases, leaving 15 bases between the germline ends. CDR3: CASSVALTGTPNTGELFF. The CDR3 nucleotides are TGTGCCAGCAGCGTAGCGCTCACCGGGACACCGAACACCGGGGAGCTGTTTTTT.

This clone showed up just once. This chain uses TRBV7-2 with TRBJ2-3, with 15 bases fitting TRBD2. Germline loops: CDR1 SGHTA, CDR2 FQGNSA. The V segment lost 1 base and the J segment 6 bases; nucleotides outside the gene matches: 8. The CDR3 runs to 18 residues. The CDR3 protein is CASSLEPGTSGGRDTQYF. Written as DNA, the CDR3 is TGTGCCAGCAGCTTAGAACCCGGGACTAGCGGGGGGCGGGATACGCAGTATTTT. The full variable domain, with the rest looked up from reference TRBV7-2 and TRBJ2-3, is GAGVSQSPSNKVTEKGKDVELRCDPISGHTALYWYRQSLGQGLEFLIYFQGNSAPDKSGLPSDRFSAERTGGSVSTLTIQRTQQEDSAVYLCASSLEPGTSGGRDTQYFGPGTRLTVL.

The chain recombines TRBV5-4 with TRBJ2-5, with TRBD2 as a possible D gene (5 bases). The length of the CDR3 is 15 residues. Germline V gene sequence: CDR1 SGHNT, CDR2 YYREEE (reference sequence). Trimming removed 2 bases from V and 1 base from J, with 12 bases in between. CDR3 nucleotides: TGTGCCAGCAGCTTCATGGCGGGTACCCAAGAGACCCAGTACTTC. It yields the protein CASSFMAGTQETQYF. Combining the CDR3 with reference TRBV5-4 and TRBJ2-5 gives the whole variable domain ETGVTQSPTHLIKTRGQQVTLRCSSQSGHNTVSWYQQALGQGPQFIFQYYREEENGRGNFPPRFSGLQFPNYSSELNVNALELDDSALYLCASSFMAGTQETQYFGPGTRLLVL.